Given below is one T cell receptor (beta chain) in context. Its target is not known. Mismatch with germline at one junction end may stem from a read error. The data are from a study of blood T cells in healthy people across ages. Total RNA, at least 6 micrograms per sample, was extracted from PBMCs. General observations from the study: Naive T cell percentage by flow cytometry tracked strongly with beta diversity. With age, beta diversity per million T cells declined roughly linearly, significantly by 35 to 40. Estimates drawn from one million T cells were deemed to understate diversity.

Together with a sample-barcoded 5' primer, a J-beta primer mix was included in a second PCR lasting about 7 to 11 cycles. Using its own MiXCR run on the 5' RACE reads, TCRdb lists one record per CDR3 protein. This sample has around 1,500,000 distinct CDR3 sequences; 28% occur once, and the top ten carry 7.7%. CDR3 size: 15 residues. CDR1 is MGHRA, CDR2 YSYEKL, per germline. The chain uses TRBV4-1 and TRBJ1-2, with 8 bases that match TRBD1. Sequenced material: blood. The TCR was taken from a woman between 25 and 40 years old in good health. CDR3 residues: CTSSQEQGALAGYTF. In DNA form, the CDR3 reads TGCACCAGCAGCCAAGAGCAGGGGGCGCTTGCGGGCTACACCTTC.